The 28 T cell receptor beta chains presented below share a single source sample, sequenced in a study of blood T cell repertoires in COVID-19. Libraries were prepared by immunoSEQ multiplex PCR; TCRdb keeps only in-frame clonotypes and omits some of them. The sample consists of tens of thousands of clones, 80% to 90% of them appearing once. Input material: peripheral blood. These receptors were obtained from a woman older than 75 with acute or convalescent COVID-19.

The chain employs TRBV19 and TRBJ2-7, with 8 bases fitting TRBD1. In germline, CDR1 is LNHDA, CDR2 SQIVND (reference sequence). Trimming at V came to 4 bases and at J to 1 base, leaving 9 bases not matched to a gene. There are 16 residues in the CDR3. CDR3 bases: TGTGCCAGTAGTAGCAAGTCCGGGACAGGATCCTACGAGCAGTACTTC. This sequence encodes CASSSKSGTGSYEQYF.

The V call is TRBV5-1, the J call TRBJ1-2; D uncertain. The V gene lost 4 bases and the J gene lost 7 bases, with 14 bases spanning the gap. The CDR3 loop spans 13 amino acids. Germline-derived CDR1 and CDR2 are SGHRS and YFSETQ. In DNA form, the CDR3 reads TGCGCCAGCAGCGTCGACGGTGGAGGTGGCTACACCTTC. Its protein is CASSVDGGGGYTF.

The V and J genes are TRBV5-7 and TRBJ2-4, with D tentatively TRBD2 (5 bases). TRBV5-7 is placed among ORFs of uncertain function. V was clipped by 4 bases and J by 3 bases, with 11 bases between them. The length of the CDR3 is 14 residues. CDR3 loop: CASSLLGIKNIQYF. In DNA, the CDR3 is TGTGCCAGCAGCCTCCTCGGGATCAAAAACATTCAGTACTTC.

This rearrangement joins TRBV18 to TRBJ2-5, with TRBD2 identical over 14 bases. CDR3 length: 18 residues. The trim removed 3 bases at V and 2 bases at J, leaving 8 bases unmatched. Per the germline V gene, CDR1 is KGHSH and CDR2 is LQKENI. The CDR3 bases are TGTGCCAGCTCACCTTCCCCTGGGACTAGCGGGGGACAAGAGACCCAGTACTTC. Translating gives CASSPSPGTSGGQETQYF.

CDR3 DNA: TGTGCCAGCAGCCTCCTCTCCGGGACAGATAACTATGGCTACACCTTC. It is translated as CASSLLSGTDNYGYTF. The chain is built from TRBV3-1 (or the pseudogene TRBV3-2) and TRBJ1-2, with 7 bases lining up with TRBD1. There are 16 residues in the CDR3. The V segment lost 4 bases and the J segment 1 base; nucleotides outside the gene matches: 9. Per the germline V gene, CDR1 is LGHDT and CDR2 is YNNKEL (reference sequence).

V and J are TRBV30 and TRBJ1-6; 11 nucleotides align to TRBD1. J gave up 9 bases and V 2 bases, and 3 bases lay outside the gene matches. The CDR3 contains 14 residues. Germline CDR1 is GTSNPN and CDR2 is SVGIG (reference sequence). CDR3 DNA sequence: TGTGCCTGGAGTCTGGACAGGGGGCGTTCACCCCTCCACTTT. It yields the protein CAWSLDRGRSPLHF.

The chain carries TRBV6-9 and TRBJ1-1, with a weak D call TRBD1 (5 bases). V lost 5 bases, J lost 1 base, and 5 bases lay in between. This CDR3 contains 12 residues. The V gene's germline CDR1 is MNHGY and CDR2 SVAAGI. CDR3 sequence reads: CASSDRNTEAFF. The CDR3 DNA reads as TGTGCCAGCAGTGACAGGAACACTGAAGCTTTCTTT.

The chain has TRBV5-4 and TRBJ2-3; D not resolved. V lost 0 bases and J 4 bases, leaving 3 bases between the germline ends. Germline values: CDR1 SGHNT, CDR2 YYREEE (reference sequence). This CDR3 region has 12 residues. In DNA form, the CDR3 reads TGTGCCAGCAGCTTGGCTGCAGATACGCAGTATTTT. It is translated as CASSLAADTQYF.

This clone was seen only a few times. V and J are TRBV5-4 and TRBJ1-2; 12 positions match TRBD1. CDR3 length: 15 amino acids. V lost 3 bases, J lost 3 bases, and 3 bases stayed unmatched. Germline V gene lookup returns CDR1 SGHNT and CDR2 YYREEE (reference sequence). The CDR3: CASSSRDRGHYGYTF. CDR3 DNA sequence: TGTGCCAGCAGCTCACGGGACAGGGGGCACTATGGCTACACCTTC. The full variable domain, rest sourced from reference TRBV5-4 and TRBJ1-2, is ETGVTQSPTHLIKTRGQQVTLRCSSQSGHNTVSWYQQALGQGPQFIFQYYREEENGRGNFPPRFSGLQFPNYSSELNVNALELDDSALYLCASSSRDRGHYGYTFGSGTRLTVV.

This clone was seen only a few times. The rearrangement links TRBV5-1 to TRBJ1-2; TRBD1 aligns across 8 bases. The CDR3 runs 13 residues. The ends lost 4 bases at V and 4 bases at J; junction bases unmatched: 3. The germline V gene encodes CDR1 SGHRS and CDR2 YFSETQ. In nucleotides, the CDR3 is TGCGCCAGCAGCCGTGGACAGGGCTATGGCTACACCTTC. This translates into CASSRGQGYGYTF.

This chain uses TRBV3-1 (or the pseudogene TRBV3-2) with TRBJ1-3; D unresolved. Germline CDR1 LGHDT, CDR2 YNNKEL (reference sequence). V shed 8 bases and J shed 1 base, with 15 bases lying between them. The CDR3 length is 15 residues. DNA of the CDR3: TGTGCCAGCGGCGATCCGGGGAGGTCTGGAAACACCATATATTTT. It codes for CASGDPGRSGNTIYF.

This sequence joins TRBV23-1 and TRBJ1-6; 7 bases match TRBD1. TRBV23-1 is designated an ORF whose function remains uncertain. The CDR3 is 16 residues long. After removal of 6 bases from V and 0 bases from J, the junction contained 5 bases not matched to a gene. The CDR3 DNA sequence: TGCGCCAGCAGCACGGACAGGAGCTCCTATAATTCACCCCTCCACTTT. Translating gives CASSTDRSSYNSPLHF.

The chain is built from TRBV9 and TRBJ2-1; 9 bases fit TRBD2. The CDR3 runs 18 residues. The V and J ends lost 0 bases and 0 bases, in that order; junction bases with no gene match: 7. The germline CDR1 and CDR2 sequences are SGDLS and YYNGEE. CDR3 nucleotides: TGTGCCAGCAGCGTAGTAAGTAGCGGGAGCAGCTCCTACAATGAGCAGTTCTTC. Amino acids: CASSVVSSGSSSYNEQFF.

CDR3 sequence: CASSPQPGLAPDTQYF. For the CDR3, the DNA is TGCGCCAGCAGCCCTCAGCCGGGACTAGCCCCAGATACGCAGTATTTT. This sequence joins TRBV4-1 and TRBJ2-3; 9 bases line up with TRBD2. This CDR3 contains 16 residues. Germline values: CDR1 MGHRA, CDR2 YSYEKL. The V and J ends lost 4 bases and 4 bases, in that order; junction bases with no gene match: 9.

The gene calls are TRBV2 and TRBJ1-5; D is unresolved. Trimming pared 6 bases from V and 1 base from J, leaving 10 bases between. The CDR3 is 14 amino acids. Germline CDR1 is SNHLY and CDR2 is FYNNEI. This CDR3 is CASRTSTSNQPQHF. CDR3 DNA: TGTGCCAGCAGGACGTCGACAAGCAATCAGCCCCAGCATTTT. Together with reference TRBV2 and TRBJ1-5, the CDR3 gives the full variable domain: EPEVTQTPSHQVTQMGQEVILRCVPISNHLYFYWYRQILGQKVEFLVSFYNNEISEKSEIFDDQFSVERPDGSNFTLKIRSTKLEDSAMYFCASRTSTSNQPQHFGDGTRLSIL.

CDR3 sequence: CASRWDNPGGDTQYF. The CDR3 DNA follows: TGCGCCAGCAGGTGGGATAACCCGGGGGGAGATACGCAGTATTTT. This sequence joins TRBV5-1 and TRBJ2-3; 7 nucleotides agree with TRBD2. Per germline, CDR1 SGHRS and CDR2 YFSETQ. V dropped 5 bases and J dropped 5; count of bases not matched to a gene: 11. The CDR3 is 15 residues long.

The rearrangement joins TRBV19 to TRBJ1-6, with D unresolved. With 2 bases removed from V and 7 bases from J, the gap between germline ends came to 6 bases. From germline, CDR1 is LNHDA and CDR2 SQIVND (reference sequence). The CDR3 is 13 amino acids. CDR3 in DNA: TGTGCCAGTAGTATAACAGACAATTCACCCCTCCACTTT. Residues: CASSITDNSPLHF.

This clone was counted a single time. The chain joins TRBV2 to TRBJ1-1, with D perhaps TRBD1 (6 bases). V was trimmed by 3 bases and J by 7 bases, leaving 12 bases between them. This CDR3 is built from 13 residues. Germline CDR1 reads SNHLY; CDR2 reads FYNNEI. The CDR3: CASSEGRGYEAFF. CDR3 DNA sequence: TGTGCCAGCAGTGAGGGCAGGGGTTATGAAGCTTTCTTT.

The chain is built from TRBV5-1 and TRBJ2-3, with D unresolved. The CDR3 is made up of 15 amino acids. V lost 4 bases to trimming and J lost 6 bases, with 18 bases between them. CDR1 and CDR2 (germline): SGHRS, YFSETQ. The CDR3 DNA reads as TGCGCCAGCAGCGCCCGCGGCGCCTCTGGGGATACGCAGTATTTT. Translation: CASSARGASGDTQYF.

This chain joins TRBV12-5 and TRBJ2-3; 12 bases match TRBD2. V dropped 2 bases and J dropped 5; count of bases not matched to a gene: 8. The CDR3 runs 17 residues. Looked up from germline, CDR1 is LGHNT and CDR2 is FRNRAP. CDR3 DNA: TGTGCTAGTGGTTTGTCGTTACTAGCGGGGGGTGGAGATACGCAGTATTTT. It translates to CASGLSLLAGGGDTQYF.

The rearrangement links TRBV5-1 to TRBJ1-2; TRBD1 matches 9 bases. Losses at the gene ends were 5 bases for V and 7 bases for J; bases not matched to a gene: 6. Germline CDR1 is SGHRS and CDR2 is YFSETQ. This CDR3 region has 13 residues. The CDR3 protein is CASSPTGGGGYTF. The CDR3 DNA reads TGCGCCAGCAGTCCAACAGGGGGCGGTGGCTACACCTTC. Filled out from reference TRBV5-1 and TRBJ1-2, the complete variable domain reads KAGVTQTPRYLIKTRGQQVTLSCSPISGHRSVSWYQQTPGQGLQFLFEYFSETQRNKGNFPGRFSGRQFSNSRSEMNVSTLELGDSALYLCASSPTGGGGYTFGSGTRLTVV.

The chain links TRBV28 to TRBJ2-7, with TRBD2 matching 8 bases. The V gene end was trimmed by 7 bases and the J gene end by 7 bases; junction bases not matched to a gene: 15. CDR3 length equals 15 residues. Per germline, CDR1 MDHEN and CDR2 SYDVKM. The CDR3 region is CASNTRRGASWEQYF. The CDR3 coding sequence is TGTGCCAGCAATACGAGGCGGGGGGCCAGCTGGGAGCAGTACTTC.

The chain recombines TRBV6-6 with TRBJ2-1, with 7 nucleotides matching TRBD2. V lost 6 bases and J lost 0; bases outside the gene matches: 8. This CDR3 has 16 residues. Germline CDR1 and CDR2: MNHNY and SVGAGI (reference sequence). The CDR3 DNA reads as TGTGCCAGCAGCAACGCGGGGGTGAGCTCCTACAATGAGCAGTTCTTC. Its protein product is CASSNAGVSSYNEQFF.

This clone occurred a few times. The V and J genes are TRBV29-1 and TRBJ1-1, with D uncertain. This CDR3 is 14 amino acids long. V lost 6 bases to trimming and J lost 1 base, with 15 bases between them. Germline V gene sequence: CDR1 SQVTM, CDR2 ANQGSEA. CDR3 loop: CSVRLYTSNTEAFF. The CDR3 DNA is TGCAGCGTCCGTCTCTATACTTCGAACACTGAAGCTTTCTTT.

This clone was detected only a few times. The chain is built from TRBV30 and TRBJ1-1, with TRBD1 as a possible D gene (6 bases). CDR1 GTSNPN and CDR2 SVGIG come from the germline V gene (reference sequence). The germline V and J ends were trimmed by 3 bases and 1 base, with 9 bases remaining between them. This CDR3 comprises 13 residues. The DNA of the CDR3 is TGTGCCTGGAGAATACAGGGGAACACTGAAGCTTTCTTT. Its protein is CAWRIQGNTEAFF.

The chain uses TRBV10-3 and TRBJ2-5, with D possibly matching TRBD2 (6 bases). The CDR3 is 15 amino acids. Germline V gene data show CDR1 as ENHRY and CDR2 as SYGVKD. Trimming cost V 0 bases and J 1 base, with 9 bases left between them. CDR3 in DNA: TGTGCCATCAGTGAGTCCGCCGGGGGCCAAGAGACCCAGTACTTC. The encoded protein is CAISESAGGQETQYF.

A word on this clone: Other DNA sequences from this sample encode an identical CDR3 as well. V usage is TRBV5-1 and J usage is TRBJ2-7; D is unclear. Germline values: CDR1 SGHRS, CDR2 YFSETQ. CDR3 length: 11 amino acids. The germline V and J ends were trimmed by 3 bases and 3 bases, with 4 bases remaining between them. CDR3 region: CASSSLYEQYF. The CDR3, as DNA: TGCGCCAGCAGCTCACTCTACGAGCAGTACTTC. The entire variable domain, with the rest obtained from reference TRBV5-1 and TRBJ2-7, is as follows: KAGVTQTPRYLIKTRGQQVTLSCSPISGHRSVSWYQQTPGQGLQFLFEYFSETQRNKGNFPGRFSGRQFSNSRSEMNVSTLELGDSALYLCASSSLYEQYFGPGTRLTVT.

The V gene is TRBV5-1, the J gene TRBJ1-1, with a possible D match to TRBD1 (5 bases). Germline loops: CDR1 SGHRS, CDR2 YFSETQ. The CDR3 is 15 residues long. The V gene lost 3 bases and the J gene lost 5 bases, with 17 bases spanning the gap. CDR3 coding DNA: TGCGCCAGCAGCTGGGGTGGGAGGGGCCAAACTGAAGCTTTCTTT. This translates into CASSWGGRGQTEAFF.